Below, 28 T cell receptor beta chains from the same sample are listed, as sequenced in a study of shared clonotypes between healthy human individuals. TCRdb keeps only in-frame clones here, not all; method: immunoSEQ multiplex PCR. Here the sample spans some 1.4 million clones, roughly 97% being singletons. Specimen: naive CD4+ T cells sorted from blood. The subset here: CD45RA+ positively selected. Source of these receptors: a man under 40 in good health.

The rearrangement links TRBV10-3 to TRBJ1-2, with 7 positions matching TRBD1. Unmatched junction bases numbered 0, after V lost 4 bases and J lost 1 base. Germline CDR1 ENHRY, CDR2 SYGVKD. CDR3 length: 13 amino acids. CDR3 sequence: CAISGDSNYGYTF. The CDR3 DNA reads TGTGCCATCAGTGGGGACAGTAACTATGGCTACACCTTC.

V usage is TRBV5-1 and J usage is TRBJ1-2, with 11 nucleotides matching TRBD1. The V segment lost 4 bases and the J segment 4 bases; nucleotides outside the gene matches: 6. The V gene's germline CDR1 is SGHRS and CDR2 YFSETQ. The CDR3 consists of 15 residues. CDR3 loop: CASSTGQGAGYGYTF. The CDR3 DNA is TGCGCCAGCAGCACAGGACAGGGGGCCGGCTATGGCTACACCTTC.

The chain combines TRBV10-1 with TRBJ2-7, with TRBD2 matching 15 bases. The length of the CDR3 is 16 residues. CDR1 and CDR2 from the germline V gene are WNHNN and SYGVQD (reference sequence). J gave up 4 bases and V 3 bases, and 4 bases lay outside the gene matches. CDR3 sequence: CASSDTGTSGRYEQYF. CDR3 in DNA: TGCGCCAGCAGTGATACCGGGACTAGCGGGAGGTACGAGCAGTACTTC.

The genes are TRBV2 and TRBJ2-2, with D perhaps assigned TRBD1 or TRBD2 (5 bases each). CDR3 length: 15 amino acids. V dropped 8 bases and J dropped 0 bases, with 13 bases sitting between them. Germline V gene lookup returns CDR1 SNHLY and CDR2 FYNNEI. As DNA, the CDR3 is TGTGCCAGCCGAGTAGCGACAGCGAACACCGGGGAGCTGTTTTTT. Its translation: CASRVATANTGELFF.

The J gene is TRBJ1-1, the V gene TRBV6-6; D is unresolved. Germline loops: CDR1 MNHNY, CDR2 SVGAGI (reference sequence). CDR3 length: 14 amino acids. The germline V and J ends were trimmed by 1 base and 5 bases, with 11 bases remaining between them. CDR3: CASSYYGRETEAFF. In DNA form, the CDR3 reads TGTGCCAGCAGTTACTACGGGAGGGAAACTGAAGCTTTCTTT.

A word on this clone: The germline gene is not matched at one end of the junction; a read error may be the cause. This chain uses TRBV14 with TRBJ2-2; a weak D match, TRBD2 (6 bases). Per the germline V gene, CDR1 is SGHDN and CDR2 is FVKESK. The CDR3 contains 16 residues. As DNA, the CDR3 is TGTGCCAGCAGTCAAGTTCTAGCGTTTGGCACCGGGGAGCTGTTTTTT. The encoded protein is CASSQVLAFGTGELFF.

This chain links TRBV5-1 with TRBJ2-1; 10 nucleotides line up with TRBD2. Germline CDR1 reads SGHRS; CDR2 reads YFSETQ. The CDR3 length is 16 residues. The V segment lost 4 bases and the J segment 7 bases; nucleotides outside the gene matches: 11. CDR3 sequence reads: CASSVTLAGDLNEQFF. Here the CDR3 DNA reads TGCGCCAGCAGCGTAACCCTAGCGGGAGATTTGAATGAGCAGTTCTTC.

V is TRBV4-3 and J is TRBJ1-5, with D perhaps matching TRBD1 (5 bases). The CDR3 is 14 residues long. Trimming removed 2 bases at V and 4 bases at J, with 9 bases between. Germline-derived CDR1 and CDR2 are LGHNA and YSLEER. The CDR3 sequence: CASSQTTGNQPQHF. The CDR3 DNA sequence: TGCGCCAGCAGCCAAACCACAGGTAATCAGCCCCAGCATTTT.

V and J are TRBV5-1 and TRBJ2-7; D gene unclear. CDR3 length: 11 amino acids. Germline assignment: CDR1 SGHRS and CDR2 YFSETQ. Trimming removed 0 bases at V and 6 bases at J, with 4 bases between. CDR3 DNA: TGCGCCAGCAGCTTGGGATTCGAGCAGTACTTC. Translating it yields CASSLGFEQYF.

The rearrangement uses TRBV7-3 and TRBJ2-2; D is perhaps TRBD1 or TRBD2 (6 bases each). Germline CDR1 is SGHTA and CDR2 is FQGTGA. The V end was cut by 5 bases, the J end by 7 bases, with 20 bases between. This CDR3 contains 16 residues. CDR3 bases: TGTGCCAGCAGCCCGAGGTCCAGGGGCGGGATCGGGGAGCTGTTTTTT. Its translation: CASSPRSRGGIGELFF.

CDR3 coding DNA: TGTGCCAGCAGATACAGTCAATGGGGTCAGCCCCAGCATTTT. It yields the protein CASRYSQWGQPQHF. This chain links TRBV2 with TRBJ1-5; D remains unclear. Germline-derived CDR1 and CDR2 are SNHLY and FYNNEI. Trimming took 6 bases from V and 6 from J, leaving 15 bases between them. This CDR3 has 14 amino acids.

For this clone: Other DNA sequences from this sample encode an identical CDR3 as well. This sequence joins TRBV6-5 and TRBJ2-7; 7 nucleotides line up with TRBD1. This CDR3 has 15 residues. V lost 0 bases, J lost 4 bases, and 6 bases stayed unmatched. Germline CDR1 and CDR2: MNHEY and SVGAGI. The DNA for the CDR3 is TGTGCCAGCAGTTACTCGAGACAGGGCCGGTACGAGCAGTACTTC. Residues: CASSYSRQGRYEQYF.

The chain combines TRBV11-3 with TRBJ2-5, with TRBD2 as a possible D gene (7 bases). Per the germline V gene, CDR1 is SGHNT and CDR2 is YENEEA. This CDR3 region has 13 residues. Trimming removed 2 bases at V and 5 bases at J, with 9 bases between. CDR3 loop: CASSLRGAETQYF. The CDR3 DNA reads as TGTGCCAGCAGCTTACGGGGGGCTGAGACCCAGTACTTC.

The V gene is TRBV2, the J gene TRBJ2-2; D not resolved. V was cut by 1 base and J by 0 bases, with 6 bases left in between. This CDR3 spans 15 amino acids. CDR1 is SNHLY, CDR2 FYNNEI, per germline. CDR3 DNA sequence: TGTGCCAGCAGTGAAGTCGTTCCGAACACCGGGGAGCTGTTTTTT. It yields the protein CASSEVVPNTGELFF.

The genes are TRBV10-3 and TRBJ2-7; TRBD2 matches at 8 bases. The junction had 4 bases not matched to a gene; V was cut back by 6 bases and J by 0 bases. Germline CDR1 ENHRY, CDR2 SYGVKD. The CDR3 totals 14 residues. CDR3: CAIRTSVSSYEQYF. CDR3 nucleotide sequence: TGTGCCATCAGGACTAGCGTTAGCTCCTACGAGCAGTACTTC.

The CDR3 here is CASSPIGGFSYEQYF. The CDR3 DNA reads as TGTGCCAGCTCACCAATCGGGGGGTTCTCCTACGAGCAGTACTTC. The chain links TRBV18 to TRBJ2-7, with 7 bases aligning to TRBD2. V shed 2 bases and J 0 bases; nucleotides not matched to a gene: 4. The CDR3 length is 15 residues. CDR1 and CDR2 from the germline V gene are KGHSH and LQKENI.

The CDR3 nucleotides read TGTGCCAGCAGTACCCGGGACAGGGCTAGGGAGCAGTACTTC. Residues: CASSTRDRAREQYF. The gene calls are TRBV7-8 and TRBJ2-7; 9 nucleotides agree with TRBD1. This CDR3 has 14 residues. Looked up from germline, CDR1 is SGHVS and CDR2 is FQNEAQ. J was trimmed by 7 bases and V by 6 bases; bases with no gene match: 10.

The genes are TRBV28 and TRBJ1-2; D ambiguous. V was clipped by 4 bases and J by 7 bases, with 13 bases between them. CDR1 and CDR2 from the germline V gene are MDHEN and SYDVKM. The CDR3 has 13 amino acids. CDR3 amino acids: CASSSLPLGGYTF. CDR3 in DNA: TGTGCCAGCAGTTCGTTACCCCTGGGTGGCTACACCTTC.

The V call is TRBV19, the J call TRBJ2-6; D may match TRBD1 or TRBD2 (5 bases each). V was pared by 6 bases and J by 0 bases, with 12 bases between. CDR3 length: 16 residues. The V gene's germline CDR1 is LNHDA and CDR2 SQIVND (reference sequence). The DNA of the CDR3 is TGTGCCAGTAGGGGGGTGGGGACCTCTGGGGCCAACGTCCTGACTTTC. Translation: CASRGVGTSGANVLTF.

The CDR3 region is CASSLAGGRVQETQYF. The CDR3 DNA is TGCGCCAGCAGCTTGGCTGGCGGGAGGGTCCAAGAGACCCAGTACTTC. V and J are TRBV5-1 and TRBJ2-5, with TRBD2 matching 9 bases. Trimming took 0 bases from V and 1 from J; bases not matched to a gene: 4. This CDR3 is 16 amino acids long. The V gene's germline CDR1 is SGHRS and CDR2 YFSETQ.

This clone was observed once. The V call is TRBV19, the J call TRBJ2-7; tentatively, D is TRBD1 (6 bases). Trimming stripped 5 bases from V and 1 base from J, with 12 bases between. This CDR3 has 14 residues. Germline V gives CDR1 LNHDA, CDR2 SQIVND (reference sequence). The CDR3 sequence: CASSSRTASYEQYF. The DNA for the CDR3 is TGTGCCAGTAGTTCTCGGACAGCTTCCTACGAGCAGTACTTC.

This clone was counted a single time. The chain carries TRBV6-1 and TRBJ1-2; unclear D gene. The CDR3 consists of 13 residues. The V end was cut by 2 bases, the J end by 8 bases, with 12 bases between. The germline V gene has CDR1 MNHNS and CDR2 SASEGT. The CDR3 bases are TGTGCCAGCAGTGAAAGCAGTAATATGGGCTACACCTTC. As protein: CASSESSNMGYTF.

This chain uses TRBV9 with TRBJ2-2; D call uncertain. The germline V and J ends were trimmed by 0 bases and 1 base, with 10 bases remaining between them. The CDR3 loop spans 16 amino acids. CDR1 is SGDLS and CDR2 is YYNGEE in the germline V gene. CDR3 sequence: CASSVVDQRNTGELFF. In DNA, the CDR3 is TGTGCCAGCAGCGTAGTAGATCAGCGGAACACCGGGGAGCTGTTTTTT.

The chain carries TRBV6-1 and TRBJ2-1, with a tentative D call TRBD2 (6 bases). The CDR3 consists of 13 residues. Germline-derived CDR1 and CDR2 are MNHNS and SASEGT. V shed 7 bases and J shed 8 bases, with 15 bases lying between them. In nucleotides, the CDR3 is TGTGCCAGCATAGTGGCGGGATCCGATGAGCAGTTCTTC. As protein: CASIVAGSDEQFF.

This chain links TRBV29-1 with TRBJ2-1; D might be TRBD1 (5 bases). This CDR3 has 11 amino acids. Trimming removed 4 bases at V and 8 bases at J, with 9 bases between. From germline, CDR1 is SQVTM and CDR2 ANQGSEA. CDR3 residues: CSVAGAHEQFF. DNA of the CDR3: TGCAGCGTTGCTGGGGCGCATGAGCAGTTCTTC.

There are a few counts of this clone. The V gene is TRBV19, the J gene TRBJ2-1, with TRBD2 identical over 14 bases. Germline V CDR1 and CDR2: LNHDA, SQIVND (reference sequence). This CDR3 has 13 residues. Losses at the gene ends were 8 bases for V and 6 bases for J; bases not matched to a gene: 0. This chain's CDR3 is CASGLAGGNEQFF. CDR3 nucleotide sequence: TGTGCCAGTGGACTAGCGGGAGGCAATGAGCAGTTCTTC.

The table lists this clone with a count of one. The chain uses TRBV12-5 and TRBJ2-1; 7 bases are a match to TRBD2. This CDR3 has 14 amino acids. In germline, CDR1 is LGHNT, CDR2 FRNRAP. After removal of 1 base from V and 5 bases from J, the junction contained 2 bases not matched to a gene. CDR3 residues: CASGLASGHNEQFF. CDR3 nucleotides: TGTGCTAGTGGTTTGGCTAGCGGCCACAATGAGCAGTTCTTC.

CDR3: CSVGSGTVKQETQYF. CDR3 bases: TGCAGCGTTGGGTCCGGGACAGTCAAGCAAGAGACCCAGTACTTC. J is TRBJ2-5 and V is TRBV29-1; 7 bases are a match to TRBD1. CDR1 and CDR2 from the germline V gene are SQVTM and ANQGSEA. The CDR3 has 15 residues. J gave up 2 bases and V 4 bases, and 10 bases lay outside the gene matches.